Each of the 16 T cell receptor beta chains below was sequenced from the same sample in a study of graft-versus-host responses after intestinal transplantation (TCRdb year 2021). Library creation used the immunoSEQ multiplex PCR assay. TCRdb mirrors the immuneACCESS table, restricted to in-frame sequences. Some clones are absent from its copies; in checked studies, under half trace to an unresolved V gene, and the reason for the others is unknown. Across this sample there are under 50,000 clones, with just over 90% seen only once. The ten largest clones capture 3.6% of the sample. The input for sequencing was PBMCs, taken roughly 780 days after intestinal transplantation. Receptor source: a human patient who received an intestinal transplant, so some T cells may come from the graft donor.

J is TRBJ1-1 and V is TRBV27; D is perhaps TRBD1 (5 bases). This CDR3 is built from 14 residues. V lost 3 bases and J 1 base, leaving 9 bases between the germline ends. Germline V CDR1 and CDR2: MNHEY, SMNVEV (reference sequence). The CDR3 DNA is TGTGCCAGCAGTTTCGGGGACGGGAACACTGAAGCTTTCTTT. Translated, it gives CASSFGDGNTEAFF.

The chain has TRBV6-5 and TRBJ2-2; D may be TRBD1 (7 bases). CDR1 and CDR2 from the germline V gene are MNHEY and SVGAGI. Trimming took 7 bases from V and 6 from J, leaving 18 bases between them. The CDR3 sequence is 15 residues long. CDR3 in amino acids: CASNRGYRGPGELFF. For the CDR3, the DNA is TGTGCCAGCAACCGGGGGTACAGGGGTCCCGGGGAGCTGTTTTTT.

This rearrangement joins TRBV9 to TRBJ2-7, with D hard to call. V was cut by 1 base and J by 0 bases, with 8 bases left in between. Germline lookup yields CDR1 SGDLS and CDR2 YYNGEE. The CDR3 runs 14 residues. CDR3 residues: CASSVRASSYEQYF. The CDR3 DNA reads as TGTGCCAGCAGCGTACGTGCCAGCTCCTACGAGCAGTACTTC.

This chain uses TRBV6-6 with TRBJ2-7, with 8 nucleotides matching TRBD2. The length of the CDR3 is 14 residues. Germline CDR1 reads MNHNY; CDR2 reads SVGAGI (reference sequence). The V and J ends lost 6 bases and 4 bases, in that order; junction bases with no gene match: 8. The CDR3 sequence: CASSPGGAGYEQYF. In nucleotides, the CDR3 is TGTGCCAGCAGCCCCGGGGGGGCGGGTTACGAGCAGTACTTC.

V gene TRBV7-6 combines with J gene TRBJ2-3; 7 nucleotides align to TRBD2. Germline trimming cut 6 bases from V and 2 bases from J; bases unmatched to any gene: 8. Germline loops: CDR1 SGHVS, CDR2 FNYEAQ. The CDR3 totals 15 residues. The CDR3 bases are TGTGCCAGCAGTGCAAGGCGGGAGTACACAGATACGCAGTATTTT. This encodes CASSARREYTDTQYF.

The CDR3 DNA is TGTGCCAGCAGGGGGGAGCGGAGTGGGATGTTGACGCAGTATTTT. It codes for CASRGERSGMLTQYF. The J gene is TRBJ2-3, the V gene TRBV5-4; D may match TRBD1 or TRBD2 (5 bases each). V was clipped by 5 bases and J by 9 bases, with 22 bases between them. The CDR3 length is 15 residues. Germline V gene lookup returns CDR1 SGHNT and CDR2 YYREEE (reference sequence).

This chain's CDR3 is CASSPGRFYNEQFF. The CDR3, as DNA: TGTGCCAGCAGCCCCGGCAGGTTCTACAATGAGCAGTTCTTC. This chain uses TRBV11-2 with TRBJ2-1; D ambiguous. CDR1 is SGHAT and CDR2 is FQNNGV in the germline V gene. V lost 5 bases to trimming and J lost 3 bases, with 11 bases between them. The CDR3 spans 14 residues.

This clone was seen only once. This chain links TRBV5-1 with TRBJ2-5; 7 bases are shared with TRBD2. Looked up from germline, CDR1 is SGHRS and CDR2 is YFSETQ. This CDR3 has 14 residues. V shed 4 bases and J 5 bases; nucleotides not matched to a gene: 8. DNA for the CDR3: TGCGCCAGCAGCAGCGGGACCGCGAGGGAGACCCAGTACTTC. It yields the protein CASSSGTARETQYF.

The gene calls are TRBV19 and TRBJ1-1; 7 bases match TRBD1. CDR1 is LNHDA and CDR2 is SQIVND in the germline V gene (reference sequence). With V trimmed by 1 base and J by 1 base, 3 bases remained unmatched. This CDR3 region has 15 residues. This chain's CDR3 is CASSIGRTGNTEAFF. CDR3 nucleotide sequence: TGTGCCAGTAGTATAGGGCGGACAGGGAACACTGAAGCTTTCTTT.

The rearrangement joins TRBV10-3 to TRBJ2-7; D is undetermined. The germline CDR1 and CDR2 sequences are ENHRY and SYGVKD. This CDR3 region has 12 residues. Trimming removed 0 bases at V and 2 bases at J, with 2 bases between. The CDR3 DNA reads as TGTGCCATCAGTGAGTCACCCTACGAGCAGTACTTC. Residues: CAISESPYEQYF.

The chain is built from TRBV11-2 and TRBJ2-3; 8 bases agree with TRBD2. Looked up from germline, CDR1 is SGHAT and CDR2 is FQNNGV. The CDR3 totals 17 residues. Trimming cost V 0 bases and J 0 bases; bases outside gene matches: 5. CDR3 coding DNA: TGTGCCAGCAGCTTAGATCGGGGGGGAGGGAGCACAGATACGCAGTATTTT. Translating it yields CASSLDRGGGSTDTQYF.

The chain recombines TRBV6-6 with TRBJ1-2; D possibly corresponds to TRBD1 (6 bases). The CDR3 consists of 15 residues. The germline V gene encodes CDR1 MNHNY and CDR2 SVGAGI (reference sequence). V was trimmed by 2 bases and J by 0 bases, leaving 10 bases between them. In nucleotides, the CDR3 is TGTGCCAGCAGTTACCTACAGGGAGCTAACTATGGCTACACCTTC. Translation gives CASSYLQGANYGYTF.

The chain carries TRBV4-3 and TRBJ2-7, with D possibly TRBD2 on 6 matching bases. The CDR3 is 14 amino acids. V was trimmed by 4 bases and J by 5 bases, leaving 15 bases between them. Germline values: CDR1 LGHNA, CDR2 YSLEER. The CDR3 nucleotides read TGCGCCAGCAGCCTCGTGAAGGGAGGCCACGAGCAGTACTTC. It codes for CASSLVKGGHEQYF.

The chain employs TRBV5-4 and TRBJ2-3; possibly TRBD2 for D (6 bases). There are 14 residues in the CDR3. Germline values: CDR1 SGHNT, CDR2 YYREEE (reference sequence). The ends were cut back, 4 bases at V and 1 base at J, with 10 bases in the middle. CDR3 bases: TGTGCCAGCAGCCGCGGGGCGGGCACAGATACGCAGTATTTT. Its protein product is CASSRGAGTDTQYF.

The rearrangement uses TRBV19 and TRBJ1-1; the D is unclear. Germline CDR1 is LNHDA and CDR2 is SQIVND (reference sequence). V dropped 3 bases and J dropped 0 bases, with 11 bases sitting between them. CDR3 length: 15 amino acids. The CDR3 coding sequence is TGTGCCAGTAGTATTGATCCGGAACTGAACACTGAAGCTTTCTTT. This encodes CASSIDPELNTEAFF.

This chain connects TRBV28 to TRBJ2-7, with D possibly being TRBD1 (5 bases). Germline assignment: CDR1 MDHEN and CDR2 SYDVKM. The CDR3 is 14 amino acids. V shed 3 bases and J shed 3 bases, with 12 bases lying between them. For the CDR3, the DNA is TGTGCCAGCAGTTTCGCCCAGGGATTCTACGAGCAGTACTTC. It translates to CASSFAQGFYEQYF.